One and the same sample provided the 17 T cell receptor beta chains below, sequenced in a study of T cell clones after liver transplantation. Data came from immunoSEQ multiplex PCR; TCRdb stores just in-frame clones and leaves some out. The repertoire holds more than 95,000 clones, with roughly 80% as singletons. The material was CD4+ T cells from blood, obtained before liver transplant. The receptors come from a human donor who received a liver transplant.

The chain carries TRBV6-1 and TRBJ1-2, with D hard to call. Trimming cost V 6 bases and J 4 bases, with 12 bases left between them. CDR3 length equals 13 residues. Germline CDR1 reads MNHNS; CDR2 reads SASEGT. The CDR3 reads CASRPQGVYGYTF. For the CDR3, the DNA is TGTGCCAGCAGGCCCCAAGGAGTCTATGGCTACACCTTC.

This clone came up a few times. Other DNA sequences in the sample encode the same CDR3. The V gene is TRBV20-1, the J gene TRBJ1-1; D is unresolved. Trimming left V 3 bases short and J 5 bases short, with 7 bases between. Looked up from germline, CDR1 is DFQATT and CDR2 is SNEGSKA (reference sequence). The CDR3 loop spans 11 amino acids. The CDR3 DNA reads TGCAGTGCTAGGGGCGCAACTGAAGCTTTCTTT. It yields the protein CSARGATEAFF.

The rearrangement uses TRBV10-3 and TRBJ2-3, with 7 bases fitting TRBD2. Germline CDR1 ENHRY, CDR2 SYGVKD. CDR3 size: 12 residues. V lost 8 bases, J lost 3 bases, and 2 bases stayed unmatched. Here the CDR3 reads CAIGRETDTQYF. Here the CDR3 DNA reads TGTGCCATCGGGAGGGAAACAGATACGCAGTATTTT.

This clone was recorded a few times. The chain recombines TRBV30 with TRBJ1-4, with 8 bases matching TRBD1. Germline V gives CDR1 GTSNPN, CDR2 SVGIG (reference sequence). This CDR3 spans 13 amino acids. The V gene end was trimmed by 0 bases and the J gene end by 8 bases; junction bases not matched to a gene: 2. The CDR3 is CAWSVTGGEKLFF. CDR3 nucleotides: TGTGCCTGGAGTGTCACAGGGGGGGAAAAACTGTTTTTT.

The genes are TRBV7-2 and TRBJ1-4; 7 bases are a match to TRBD1. V dropped 6 bases and J dropped 7; count of bases not matched to a gene: 8. The germline CDR1 and CDR2 sequences are SGHTA and FQGNSA. The CDR3 is made up of 14 amino acids. CDR3 bases: TGTGCCAGCAGGAAACAGGGGATGGGTGAAAAACTGTTTTTT. It yields the protein CASRKQGMGEKLFF.

The genes are TRBV5-8 and TRBJ2-5; D not certain. Trimming cost V 2 bases and J 10 bases, with 9 bases left between them. In germline, CDR1 is SGHTS, CDR2 YDEGEE. This CDR3 is 11 amino acids long. The chain's CDR3 is CASSFSKVQYF. The DNA for the CDR3 is TGTGCCAGCAGCTTCTCCAAAGTCCAGTACTTC.

The chain combines TRBV6-5 with TRBJ2-1; 7 bases line up with TRBD1. The CDR3 runs to 15 residues. The V segment lost 5 bases and the J segment 4 bases; nucleotides outside the gene matches: 8. Germline V gives CDR1 MNHEY, CDR2 SVGAGI. The CDR3 DNA follows: TGTGCCAGCAGTCCCCCCGGGACAGTATACAATGAGCAGTTCTTC. It translates to CASSPPGTVYNEQFF.

The chain recombines TRBV5-4 with TRBJ2-1; D is undetermined. CDR3 length equals 14 residues. Germline values: CDR1 SGHNT, CDR2 YYREEE (reference sequence). V was trimmed by 2 bases and J by 5 bases, leaving 11 bases between them. The CDR3 DNA is TGTGCCAGCAGCTTAGGTCTTAAGAACAATGAGCAGTTCTTC. Protein: CASSLGLKNNEQFF.

The J gene is TRBJ2-3, the V gene TRBV7-3; no clear D gene. V dropped 5 bases and J dropped 6 bases, with 9 bases sitting between them. The CDR3 covers 12 residues. Germline V gene lookup returns CDR1 SGHTA and CDR2 FQGTGA. The CDR3, as DNA: TGTGCCAGCAGCGACTTGGGGGATACGCAGTATTTT. This codes for CASSDLGDTQYF. Full variable domain (remainder filled in from reference TRBV7-3 and TRBJ2-3): GAGVSQTPSNKVTEKGKYVELRCDPISGHTALYWYRQSLGQGPEFLIYFQGTGAADDSGLPNDRFFAVRPEGSVSTLKIQRTERGDSAVYLCASSDLGDTQYFGPGTRLTVL.

With respect to this clone: The junction and the germline gene differ at one end; a read error may be behind it. The chain links TRBV2 to TRBJ2-2, with D perhaps TRBD2 (6 bases). The CDR3 has 13 residues. The V gene's germline CDR1 is SNHLY and CDR2 FYNNEI. The CDR3 DNA reads TGTGCCAGCAGTGGGACTAACACCGGGGAACTGTTTTTT. Residues: CASSGTNTGELFF.

The chain combines TRBV6-5 with TRBJ2-1; D gene unclear. The CDR3 is 15 residues long. Germline CDR1 reads MNHEY; CDR2 reads SVGAGI. Trimming removed 6 bases at V and 7 bases at J, with 19 bases between. CDR3 sequence: CASRKYSVDGNEQFF. As DNA, the CDR3 is TGTGCCAGCAGGAAGTACTCTGTGGATGGGAATGAGCAGTTCTTC.

There are a few counts of this clone. The chain uses TRBV19 and TRBJ1-5, with D perhaps TRBD1 (6 bases). V was pared by 7 bases and J by 2 bases, with 15 bases between. Germline-derived CDR1 and CDR2 are LNHDA and SQIVND (reference sequence). The CDR3 spans 15 residues. CDR3 in amino acids: CASTTQGKGNQPQHF. DNA of the CDR3: TGTGCCAGTACCACACAGGGAAAAGGCAATCAGCCCCAGCATTTT.

V gene TRBV6-6 combines with J gene TRBJ1-2; 8 bases line up with TRBD1. Germline loops: CDR1 MNHNY, CDR2 SVGAGI (reference sequence). The CDR3 runs to 15 residues. The V segment lost 4 bases and the J segment 4 bases; nucleotides outside the gene matches: 8. CDR3 in amino acids: CASSSSDRATYGYTF. CDR3 coding DNA: TGTGCCAGCAGTTCCTCGGACAGGGCGACCTATGGCTACACCTTC.

This clone was recorded many times. The chain couples TRBV27 to TRBJ1-5; D perhaps matches TRBD1 (5 bases). Per germline, CDR1 MNHEY and CDR2 SMNVEV (reference sequence). Trimming removed 3 bases at V and 0 bases at J, with 15 bases between. CDR3 length: 17 amino acids. CDR3 residues: CASSLRGVSISNQPQHF. CDR3 coding DNA: TGTGCCAGCAGTTTGCGGGGGGTTTCAATTAGCAATCAGCCCCAGCATTTT.

The V and J genes are TRBV19 and TRBJ1-4; 9 bases align to TRBD1. V dropped 2 bases and J dropped 7; count of bases not matched to a gene: 8. Germline-derived CDR1 and CDR2 are LNHDA and SQIVND (reference sequence). The CDR3 has 16 residues. CDR3 DNA sequence: TGTGCCAGTAGTATACTAGGACAGGGGCGCGGTGAAAAACTGTTTTTT. Its protein is CASSILGQGRGEKLFF.

The V gene is TRBV18, the J gene TRBJ1-5; D unresolved. Per germline, CDR1 KGHSH and CDR2 LQKENI. Trimming left V 6 bases short and J 4 bases short, with 16 bases between. The CDR3 is 15 residues long. The CDR3 loop reads CASSPSSGLNQPQHF. DNA of the CDR3: TGTGCCAGCTCCCCCTCGAGCGGGTTAAATCAGCCCCAGCATTTT.

CDR3 DNA sequence: TGTGCCAGTAGCAATGATAGAACTAACTATGGCTACACCTTC. Encoded protein: CASSNDRTNYGYTF. This sequence joins TRBV19 and TRBJ1-2; D is unclear. The CDR3 has 14 amino acids. V was clipped by 6 bases and J by 0 bases, with 11 bases between them. The germline gives CDR1 LNHDA, CDR2 SQIVND (reference sequence).